These 12 T cell receptor beta chains were sequenced from one sample in a study of CXCR3 chemokines and chemotherapy response in bladder cancer (dated 2022 in TCRdb). To prepare the library, PCR was applied. The reads were generated on an Illumina HiSeq 2500. The raw public data were reprocessed by TCRdb itself: fastp quality trimming at Q25, MiXCR clonotype calling, in-frame beta chains only. Duplicate CDR3 protein sequences are folded into a single record with the most common DNA and genes. For this sample there are 7,000 to 10,000 distinct CDR3 sequences; roughly 24% appear just once. Around 8.1% of the sample comes from the top ten. Sampling was carried out from a patient whose treatment included neoadjuvant chemotherapy. These receptors all come from a human donor with bladder cancer that did not respond to neoadjuvant chemotherapy.

For this clonotype: This sequence is one base from a far larger clone and is likely a read error. The V gene is TRBV6-5, the J gene TRBJ2-3; 7 bases align to TRBD1. The CDR3 is 17 residues long. Per the germline V gene, CDR1 is MNHEY and CDR2 is SVGAGI. Germline trimming cut 5 bases from V and 5 bases from J; bases unmatched to any gene: 16. The CDR3: CASSNLPSEGAGDTQYF. In DNA form, the CDR3 reads TGTGCCAGCAGTAACCTTCCTTCCGAGGGGGCCGGAGATACGCAGTATTTT.

The chain couples TRBV10-3 to TRBJ2-1, with D perhaps being TRBD1 or TRBD2 (6 bases each). Per the germline V gene, CDR1 is ENHRY and CDR2 is SYGVKD. V lost 5 bases and J lost 6, with 14 bases in between. This CDR3 region has 14 residues. This CDR3 reads CAISRGVGSNEQFF. The CDR3 DNA reads TGTGCCATCAGTAGGGGGGTAGGGTCCAATGAGCAGTTCTTC.

Notes on this clonotype: The likely explanation is a read error, given a far larger clone one base away. This chain uses TRBV6-2 or TRBV6-3 with TRBJ2-1; D possibly matches TRBD1 or TRBD2 (5 bases each). This CDR3 has 14 residues. V gave up 5 bases and J gave up 10 bases, with 18 bases separating them. Germline loops: CDR1 MNHEY, CDR2 SVGEGT. This chain's CDR3 is CASSALGELREQFF. CDR3 sequence (DNA): TGTGCCAGCAGTGCCCTAGGGGAGCTTAGGGAGCAGTTCTTC.

The chain is built from TRBV6-6 and TRBJ2-2, with 8 bases lining up with TRBD1. V shed 4 bases, J shed 2 bases, and the junction held 3 bases outside the gene matches. This CDR3 has 15 residues. The germline CDR1 and CDR2 sequences are MNHNY and SVGAGI (reference sequence). The CDR3 nucleotides read TGTGCCAGCAGTTCAGGGGGCCTCAACACCGGGGAGCTGTTTTTT. Residues: CASSSGGLNTGELFF.

Many counts were recorded for this clonotype. The J gene is TRBJ1-4, the V gene TRBV15, with D possibly TRBD1 on 5 matching bases. The CDR3 has 15 amino acids. The V and J ends lost 6 bases and 0 bases respectively, with 11 bases between them. Germline V gene lookup returns CDR1 LNHNV and CDR2 YYDKDF (reference sequence). The CDR3 DNA reads as TGTGCCACCAGTCCCGAGGGACCAACTAATGAAAAACTGTTTTTT. This encodes CATSPEGPTNEKLFF.

The count of this clonotype is one. V and J are TRBV6-5 and TRBJ1-2; TRBD1 aligns across 8 bases. Losses at the gene ends were 4 bases for V and 2 bases for J; bases not matched to a gene: 9. The CDR3 sequence is 16 residues long. Germline-derived CDR1 and CDR2 are MNHEY and SVGAGI. The CDR3 region is CASSSGTGPGNYGYTF. In nucleotides, the CDR3 is TGTGCCAGCAGTTCCGGGACAGGACCAGGGAACTATGGCTACACCTTC.

The chain combines TRBV6-6 with TRBJ1-2; perhaps TRBD1 as D (6 bases). Germline CDR1 MNHNY, CDR2 SVGAGI (reference sequence). V dropped 4 bases and J dropped 4 bases, with 16 bases sitting between them. This CDR3 has 15 amino acids. CDR3 sequence (DNA): TGTGCCAGCAGTTCTAACGGGGCAGGGGCCTATGGCTACACCTTC. It is translated as CASSSNGAGAYGYTF.

This clonotype came up many times. The rearrangement uses TRBV6-5 and TRBJ1-3; D may be TRBD1 (6 bases). Trimming removed 5 bases at V and 3 bases at J, with 14 bases between. Germline V lookup: CDR1 MNHEY, CDR2 SVGAGI. The CDR3 runs 15 residues. DNA for the CDR3: TGTGCCAGCAGTACGGGGGGGACATTTGGAAACACCATATATTTT. This codes for CASSTGGTFGNTIYF.

This clonotype was counted at least ten times. The chain uses TRBV4-1 and TRBJ1-6; TRBD1 matches at 7 bases. Trimming removed 4 bases from V and 13 bases from J; junction bases left unmatched: 7. The CDR3 extends over 13 amino acids. Germline V lookup: CDR1 MGHRA, CDR2 YSYEKL. CDR3 residues: CASSLQQGRPLHF. In nucleotides, the CDR3 is TGCGCCAGCAGCCTGCAACAGGGGAGGCCCCTCCACTTT.

This clonotype was found many times. This rearrangement joins TRBV9 to TRBJ2-3; 7 bases agree with TRBD2. Trimming removed 3 bases from V and 0 bases from J; junction bases left unmatched: 16. The CDR3 totals 19 residues. CDR1 and CDR2 (germline): SGDLS, YYNGEE. For the CDR3, the DNA is TGTGCCAGCAGCGACCGACCCGGGGAGGGGCCTACTAGCACAGATACGCAGTATTTT. Amino acid sequence: CASSDRPGEGPTSTDTQYF.

This clonotype is medium-sized. The chain uses TRBV6-2 or TRBV6-3 and TRBJ1-2, with a weak D call TRBD1 (5 bases). Trimming removed 5 bases from V and 4 bases from J, with 11 bases in between. This CDR3 is 13 amino acids long. CDR1 and CDR2 (germline): MNHEY, SVGEGT. The CDR3 DNA reads TGTGCCAGCAGTCCCTCGAGGGGCTATGGCTACACCTTC. It is translated as CASSPSRGYGYTF.

As to this clonotype: A far larger clone is only one base removed, so a read error is likely. This chain links TRBV10-3 with TRBJ1-2, with D perhaps TRBD1 (6 bases). Germline V gives CDR1 ENHRY, CDR2 SYGVKD. The CDR3 is 11 residues long. CDR3 bases: TGTGCCATCAGACAGGGCGATGAGCTGTTCTTC. It translates to CAIRQGDELFF.